This TCR beta chain originates from a study of patients and donors after allogeneic stem cell transplantation. MiXCR was run by TCRdb on the RT-PCR reads, yielding one entry per CDR3 protein. The sample lists roughly 230,000 distinct CDR3 sequences, about 14% seen once, with around 10% in the top ten. CDR1 SGHAT and CDR2 FQDESV come from the germline V gene (reference sequence). The trim removed 5 bases at V and 5 bases at J, leaving 23 bases unmatched. This CDR3 contains 19 residues. This rearrangement joins TRBV11-1 to TRBJ2-7; TRBD1 aligns across 8 bases. The source of this sequence is a human donor who was either an allogeneic HSCT recipient or a stem cell or donor lymphocyte infusion donor (not recorded which). It is not recorded whose cells these are; they may come from a transplant donor. The sequencing sample was made of blood, either unsorted or a sorted T cell fraction (not recorded which). This chain's CDR3 is CASSRGRTGRLRDPHEQYF. The DNA of the CDR3 is TGTGCCAGCAGCCGGGGGCGGACAGGGAGGCTTAGGGACCCCCACGAGCAGTACTTC.